Following are 27 T cell receptor beta chains from one sample sequenced in a study of T cells after yellow fever vaccination. TCRdb re-called the 5' RACE reads through MiXCR, storing one row per CDR3 protein. The profile shows fewer than 650,000 distinct CDR3 sequences, 20% to 25% of them singletons. The sample was PBMCs, taken less than 25 days after the first yellow fever vaccination. All receptors come from a man between 18 and 29 years old who received the YFV17D yellow fever vaccine.

The chain uses TRBV7-2 and TRBJ1-6; perhaps TRBD1 as D (6 bases). V lost 3 bases and J lost 1, with 10 bases in between. The germline V gene has CDR1 SGHTA and CDR2 FQGNSA. CDR3 size: 16 residues. CDR3 loop: CASSFRGGSYNSPLHF. The CDR3 region has the DNA TGTGCCAGCAGCTTTCGAGGGGGGTCCTATAATTCACCCCTCCACTTT.

The gene calls are TRBV7-9 and TRBJ2-5; 7 nucleotides line up with TRBD2. This CDR3 is 17 amino acids long. The V gene end was trimmed by 7 bases and the J gene end by 5 bases; junction bases not matched to a gene: 19. CDR1 and CDR2 from the germline V gene are SEHNR and FQNEAQ (reference sequence). The chain's CDR3 is CASISTERGHHLETQYF. CDR3 sequence (DNA): TGTGCCAGCATCTCTACGGAGCGGGGCCACCACCTGGAGACCCAGTACTTC.

The chain uses TRBV9 and TRBJ1-3; D unresolved. The CDR3 length is 16 residues. Looked up from germline, CDR1 is SGDLS and CDR2 is YYNGEE. Trimming removed 0 bases from V and 3 bases from J, with 13 bases in between. The CDR3 DNA follows: TGTGCCAGCAGCGTAGATCCTTCTACTCTTGGAAACACCATATATTTT. The encoded protein is CASSVDPSTLGNTIYF.

This sequence joins TRBV20-1 and TRBJ1-1; the D is unclear. The CDR3 is 14 amino acids. From germline, CDR1 is DFQATT and CDR2 SNEGSKA (reference sequence). V lost 6 bases and J lost 0, with 14 bases in between. The CDR3 here is CSAATVFMNTEAFF. CDR3 bases: TGCAGTGCCGCGACGGTTTTCATGAACACTGAAGCTTTCTTT.

This rearrangement joins TRBV10-3 to TRBJ2-3; D is uncertain. The CDR3 loop spans 14 amino acids. Trimming shortened V by 3 bases and J by 2 bases, and 9 bases separated the two germline ends. Germline CDR1 and CDR2: ENHRY and SYGVKD. CDR3 sequence (DNA): TGTGCCATCAGTGATGACGGAAACACAGATACGCAGTATTTT. This encodes CAISDDGNTDTQYF.

This clonotype showed up just a few times. The chain is built from TRBV20-1 and TRBJ1-4; D call uncertain. The germline gives CDR1 DFQATT, CDR2 SNEGSKA (reference sequence). V lost 1 base and J lost 4, with 7 bases in between. The CDR3 runs 13 residues. The CDR3 DNA reads as TGCAGTGCTAGAGTGGACGGTAATGAAAAACTGTTTTTT. Translated: CSARVDGNEKLFF.

The chain employs TRBV6-2 or TRBV6-3 and TRBJ1-6, with TRBD1 matching over 7 bases. This CDR3 contains 13 residues. Per the germline V gene, CDR1 is MNHEY and CDR2 is SVGEGT. V shed 6 bases and J 7 bases; nucleotides not matched to a gene: 3. The CDR3: CASRQGWNSPLHF. CDR3 in DNA: TGTGCCAGCAGACAGGGGTGGAATTCACCCCTCCACTTT.

The CDR3 sequence is CASSLVGGGTLNIQYF. CDR3 nucleotides: TGTGCCAGCAGCTTAGTGGGAGGGGGTACCTTAAACATTCAGTACTTC. The chain carries TRBV7-2 and TRBJ2-4; maybe TRBD2 (7 bases). Germline CDR1 reads SGHTA; CDR2 reads FQGNSA. The CDR3 extends over 16 amino acids. V lost 1 base to trimming and J lost 6 bases, with 16 bases between them. Complete variable domain (other parts from reference TRBV7-2 and TRBJ2-4): GAGVSQSPSNKVTEKGKDVELRCDPISGHTALYWYRQSLGQGLEFLIYFQGNSAPDKSGLPSDRFSAERTGGSVSTLTIQRTQQEDSAVYLCASSLVGGGTLNIQYFGAGTRLSVL.

V gene TRBV20-1 combines with J gene TRBJ2-1, with TRBD2 matching 14 bases. Germline V gene lookup returns CDR1 DFQATT and CDR2 SNEGSKA (reference sequence). CDR3 length equals 14 residues. V dropped 3 bases and J dropped 12; count of bases not matched to a gene: 7. The CDR3: CSASPPGTSGGQFF. In DNA, the CDR3 is TGCAGTGCTAGTCCGCCCGGGACTAGCGGGGGGCAGTTCTTC.

This chain links TRBV7-2 with TRBJ1-1, with D unresolved. CDR1 SGHTA and CDR2 FQGNSA come from the germline V gene. V was trimmed by 8 bases and J by 0 bases, leaving 7 bases between them. The CDR3 contains 12 residues. CDR3 protein: CASGQMNTEAFF. CDR3 coding DNA: TGTGCCAGCGGGCAGATGAACACTGAAGCTTTCTTT.

The chain links TRBV20-1 to TRBJ1-4; D remains ambiguous. The CDR3 is 16 residues long. Deletions cut 0 bases from V and 6 bases from J, with 17 bases between. From germline, CDR1 is DFQATT and CDR2 SNEGSKA (reference sequence). The CDR3 DNA is TGCAGTGCTAGAGATACCTCAGGAGTTCATCATGAAAAACTGTTTTTT. Translated: CSARDTSGVHHEKLFF.

The chain combines TRBV6-5 with TRBJ2-2, with D perhaps matching TRBD1 (6 bases). Germline V gene lookup returns CDR1 MNHEY and CDR2 SVGAGI. The CDR3 is made up of 17 amino acids. Trimming removed 2 bases from V and 1 base from J, with 14 bases in between. The CDR3 nucleotides read TGTGCCAGCAGTTACCCCCCCGGGACAAAGAACACCGGGGAGCTGTTTTTT. Translation gives CASSYPPGTKNTGELFF.

In this sample, this clonotype turned up a few times. The chain has TRBV7-2 and TRBJ1-2, with D unresolved. The CDR3 totals 10 residues. V was pared by 5 bases and J by 9 bases, with 7 bases between. Germline V lookup: CDR1 SGHTA, CDR2 FQGNSA. CDR3: CASSPDRYTF. The CDR3 bases are TGTGCCAGCAGCCCCGATCGCTACACCTTC.

This clonotype was observed a handful of times. The chain employs TRBV5-1 and TRBJ2-1; D tentatively reads TRBD1 or TRBD2 (5 bases each). CDR1 and CDR2 (germline): SGHRS, YFSETQ. This CDR3 is built from 14 residues. V was shortened by 4 bases and J by 6 bases, with 14 bases between the two germline ends. The CDR3 nucleotides read TGCGCCAGCAGCGAGGGGAGCCCCGGCAATGAGCAGTTCTTC. This codes for CASSEGSPGNEQFF.

V is TRBV12-5 and J is TRBJ2-1; 8 bases are a match to TRBD1. The CDR3 runs to 17 residues. V was pared by 1 base and J by 7 bases, with 12 bases of the junction left unmatched. CDR1 LGHNT and CDR2 FRNRAP come from the germline V gene. This chain's CDR3 is CASGLAIGQGAINEQFF. CDR3 nucleotide sequence: TGTGCTAGTGGTTTGGCGATAGGTCAGGGGGCTATTAATGAGCAGTTCTTC. The variable domain in full, with the rest retrieved from reference TRBV12-5 and TRBJ2-1, is DARVTQTPRHKVTEMGQEVTMRCQPILGHNTVFWYRQTMMQGLELLAYFRNRAPLDDSGMPKDRFSAEMPDATLATLKIQPSEPRDSAVYFCASGLAIGQGAINEQFFGPGTRLTVL.

V and J are TRBV6-6 and TRBJ2-7; 7 nucleotides agree with TRBD1. CDR1 MNHNY and CDR2 SVGAGI come from the germline V gene (reference sequence). The CDR3 contains 12 residues. Trimming took 6 bases from V and 7 from J; bases not matched to a gene: 6. The CDR3 here is CASSQTGWEQYF. The CDR3 DNA is TGTGCCAGCAGCCAGACAGGGTGGGAGCAGTACTTC.

The genes are TRBV7-2 and TRBJ1-2, with D maybe TRBD1 (6 bases). Trimming took off 2 bases at V and 6 bases at J, with 10 bases between the two ends. The germline V gene encodes CDR1 SGHTA and CDR2 FQGNSA. This CDR3 region has 13 residues. The CDR3 region has the DNA TGTGCCAGCAGCTTAAGCAGGGGAGATGGCTACACCTTC. This gives the protein CASSLSRGDGYTF.

In its sample, this clonotype was seen a few times. The rearrangement joins TRBV27 to TRBJ1-5; 9 positions agree with TRBD1. The germline gives CDR1 MNHEY, CDR2 SMNVEV (reference sequence). The CDR3 is made up of 16 amino acids. Germline trimming cut 5 bases from V and 6 bases from J; bases unmatched to any gene: 11. CDR3 in amino acids: CASSPLGTGSGQPQHF. In DNA, the CDR3 is TGTGCCAGCAGTCCCCTCGGGACAGGGTCCGGTCAGCCCCAGCATTTT.

There are a few counts of this clonotype. The chain employs TRBV7-2 and TRBJ1-5, with 7 bases aligning to TRBD1. CDR1 and CDR2 from the germline V gene are SGHTA and FQGNSA. The CDR3 spans 15 residues. Trimming at V came to 5 bases and at J to 4 bases, leaving 8 bases not matched to a gene. The CDR3, as DNA: TGTGCCAGCAGCCCCCGTCAGGGGGGGAATCAGCCCCAGCATTTT. As protein: CASSPRQGGNQPQHF.

This clonotype was counted a few times. The chain combines TRBV5-1 with TRBJ2-3, with 7 bases that match TRBD2. V dropped 5 bases and J dropped 4; count of bases not matched to a gene: 10. Germline-derived CDR1 and CDR2 are SGHRS and YFSETQ. The CDR3 is made up of 15 amino acids. The chain's CDR3 is CASRPTSKVSDTQYF. The CDR3 DNA sequence: TGCGCCAGCAGACCGACTAGCAAGGTATCAGATACGCAGTATTTT.

This clonotype turned up a few times. The chain links TRBV18 to TRBJ2-1; 7 positions agree with TRBD1. The CDR3 has 13 residues. V trimming: 8 bases; J trimming: 5 bases; junction bases outside the gene matches: 6. Per germline, CDR1 KGHSH and CDR2 LQKENI. CDR3 protein: CASRYTGDNEQFF. In DNA, the CDR3 is TGTGCCAGCCGCTATACAGGGGACAATGAGCAGTTCTTC.

This clonotype was seen a few times. The V gene is TRBV7-2, the J gene TRBJ2-1, with 7 bases fitting TRBD2. Per the germline V gene, CDR1 is SGHTA and CDR2 is FQGNSA. This CDR3 contains 14 residues. V was clipped by 4 bases and J by 8 bases; unmatched bases: 8. The DNA for the CDR3 is TGTGCCAGCAGCTCGAGACTAGCTATCGATGAGCAGTTCTTC. It is translated as CASSSRLAIDEQFF. The full variable domain, rest sourced from reference TRBV7-2 and TRBJ2-1, is GAGVSQSPSNKVTEKGKDVELRCDPISGHTALYWYRQSLGQGLEFLIYFQGNSAPDKSGLPSDRFSAERTGGSVSTLTIQRTQQEDSAVYLCASSSRLAIDEQFFGPGTRLTVL.

This clonotype was detected a few times. V is TRBV7-3 and J is TRBJ2-1; 9 bases agree with TRBD1. V gave up 5 bases and J gave up 6 bases; unmatched junction bases: 8. Germline values: CDR1 SGHTA, CDR2 FQGTGA. This CDR3 is built from 15 residues. The CDR3 bases are TGTGCCAGCAGCGTGGGACAGGGAGACTTCAATGAGCAGTTCTTC. It specifies CASSVGQGDFNEQFF.

The V call is TRBV7-2, the J call TRBJ1-4, with 7 nucleotides matching TRBD1. J gave up 5 bases and V 1 base, and 4 bases lay outside the gene matches. This CDR3 has 15 amino acids. Per the germline V gene, CDR1 is SGHTA and CDR2 is FQGNSA. CDR3 coding DNA: TGTGCCAGCAGCTTAGGGGGACAGCCGAATGAAAAACTGTTTTTT. Encoded protein: CASSLGGQPNEKLFF.

This chain joins TRBV4-3 and TRBJ1-6; D is possibly TRBD1 (6 bases). CDR1 and CDR2 (germline): LGHNA, YSLEER. This CDR3 comprises 15 residues. Trimming stripped 2 bases from V and 6 bases from J, with 11 bases between. The CDR3: CASSQTGTSNSPLHF. The CDR3 nucleotides read TGCGCCAGCAGCCAAACCGGGACAAGTAATTCACCCCTCCACTTT.

This clonotype was seen a few times. This chain links TRBV12-3 or TRBV12-4 with TRBJ1-6; D is unresolved. The ends were cut back, 2 bases at V and 8 bases at J, with 10 bases in the middle. This CDR3 comprises 14 residues. For the CDR3, the DNA is TGTGCCAGCAGTTTAAAGCCGGGCTATTCACCCCTCCACTTT. Translation: CASSLKPGYSPLHF.

The chain employs TRBV28 and TRBJ2-1; TRBD2 matches at 10 bases. The length of the CDR3 is 18 residues. Unmatched junction bases numbered 11, after V lost 4 bases and J lost 2 bases. Looked up from germline, CDR1 is MDHEN and CDR2 is SYDVKM. DNA for the CDR3: TGTGCCAGCAGTTCTCTGCGGACTAGCGGTGTTACCTACAATGAGCAGTTCTTC. It specifies CASSSLRTSGVTYNEQFF.